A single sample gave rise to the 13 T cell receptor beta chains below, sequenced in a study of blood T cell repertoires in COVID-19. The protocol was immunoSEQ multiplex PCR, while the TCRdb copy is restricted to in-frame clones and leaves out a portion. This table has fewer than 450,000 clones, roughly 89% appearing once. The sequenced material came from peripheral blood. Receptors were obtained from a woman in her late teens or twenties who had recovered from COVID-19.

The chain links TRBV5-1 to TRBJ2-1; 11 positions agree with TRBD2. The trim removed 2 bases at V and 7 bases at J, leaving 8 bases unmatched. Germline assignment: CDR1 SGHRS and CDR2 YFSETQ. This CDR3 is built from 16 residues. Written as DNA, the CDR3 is TGCGCCAGCAGCTTTTCCGGGGTAGCGGGAGGGAATGAGCAGTTCTTC. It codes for CASSFSGVAGGNEQFF.

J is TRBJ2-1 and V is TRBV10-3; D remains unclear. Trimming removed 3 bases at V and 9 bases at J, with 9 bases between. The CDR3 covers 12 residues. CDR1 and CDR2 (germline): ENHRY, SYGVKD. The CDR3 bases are TGTGCCATCAGTGAACCGGGTGCTGAGCAGTTCTTC. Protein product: CAISEPGAEQFF.

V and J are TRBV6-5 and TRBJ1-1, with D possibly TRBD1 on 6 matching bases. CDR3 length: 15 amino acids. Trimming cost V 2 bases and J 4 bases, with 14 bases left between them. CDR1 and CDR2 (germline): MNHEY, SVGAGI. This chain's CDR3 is CASSYLPGVGTEAFF. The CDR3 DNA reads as TGTGCCAGCAGTTACCTCCCAGGGGTGGGCACTGAAGCTTTCTTT.

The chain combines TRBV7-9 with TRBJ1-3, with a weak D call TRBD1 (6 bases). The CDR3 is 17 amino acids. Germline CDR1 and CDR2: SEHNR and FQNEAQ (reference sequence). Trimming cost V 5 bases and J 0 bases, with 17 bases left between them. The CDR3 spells CASSPRDRLSSGNTIYF. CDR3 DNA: TGTGCCAGCAGCCCCAGAGACAGGCTGAGCTCTGGAAACACCATATATTTT.

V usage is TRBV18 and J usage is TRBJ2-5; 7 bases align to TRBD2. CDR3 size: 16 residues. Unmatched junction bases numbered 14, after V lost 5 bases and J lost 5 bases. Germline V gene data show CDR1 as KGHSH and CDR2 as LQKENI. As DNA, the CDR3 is TGTGCCAGCTCAAATATACCCGGCACCGGGAGGGAGACCCAGTACTTC. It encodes CASSNIPGTGRETQYF.

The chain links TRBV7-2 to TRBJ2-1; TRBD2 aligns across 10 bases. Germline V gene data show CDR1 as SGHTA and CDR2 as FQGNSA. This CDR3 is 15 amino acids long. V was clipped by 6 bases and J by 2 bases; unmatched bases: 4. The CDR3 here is CASRSGTSAYNEQFF. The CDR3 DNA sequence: TGTGCCAGCAGATCCGGGACTAGCGCCTACAATGAGCAGTTCTTC.

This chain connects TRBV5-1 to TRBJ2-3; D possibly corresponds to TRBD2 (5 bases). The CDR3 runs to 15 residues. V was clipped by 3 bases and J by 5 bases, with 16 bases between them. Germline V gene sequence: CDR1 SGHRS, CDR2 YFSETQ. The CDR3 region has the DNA TGCGCCAGCAGCTCCGGACTTTTTATGAGAGATACGCAGTATTTT. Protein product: CASSSGLFMRDTQYF.

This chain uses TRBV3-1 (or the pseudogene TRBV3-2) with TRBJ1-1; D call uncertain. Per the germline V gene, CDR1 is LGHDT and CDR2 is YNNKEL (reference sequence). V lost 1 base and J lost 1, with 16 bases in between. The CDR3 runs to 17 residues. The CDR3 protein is CASSQVRLGWANTEAFF. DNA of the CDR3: TGTGCCAGCAGCCAAGTCCGGTTGGGTTGGGCGAACACTGAAGCTTTCTTT.

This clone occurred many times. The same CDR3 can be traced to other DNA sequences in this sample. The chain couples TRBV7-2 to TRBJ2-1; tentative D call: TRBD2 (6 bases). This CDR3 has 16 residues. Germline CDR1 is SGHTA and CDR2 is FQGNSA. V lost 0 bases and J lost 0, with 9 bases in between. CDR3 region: CASSLAYGSSYNEQFF. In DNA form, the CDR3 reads TGTGCCAGCAGCTTAGCCTACGGGAGCTCCTACAATGAGCAGTTCTTC.

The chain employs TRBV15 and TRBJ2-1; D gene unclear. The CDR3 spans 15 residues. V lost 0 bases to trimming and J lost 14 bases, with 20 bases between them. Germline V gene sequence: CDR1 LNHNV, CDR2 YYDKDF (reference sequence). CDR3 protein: CATSRDWAPNTSKFF. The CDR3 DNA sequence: TGTGCCACCAGCAGAGATTGGGCTCCCAATACGAGCAAGTTCTTC. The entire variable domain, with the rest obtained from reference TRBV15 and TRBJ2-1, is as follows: DAMVIQNPRYQVTQFGKPVTLSCSQTLNHNVMYWYQQKSSQAPKLLFHYYDKDFNNEADTPDNFQSRRPNTSFCFLDIRSPGLGDTAMYLCATSRDWAPNTSKFFGPGTRLTVL.

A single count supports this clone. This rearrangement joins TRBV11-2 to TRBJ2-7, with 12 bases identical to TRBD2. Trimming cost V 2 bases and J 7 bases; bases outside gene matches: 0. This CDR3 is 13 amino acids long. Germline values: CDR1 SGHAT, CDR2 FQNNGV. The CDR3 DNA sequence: TGTGCCAGCAGCTTACTAGCGGGAGGGGAGCAGTACGTC. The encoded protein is CASSLLAGGEQYV.

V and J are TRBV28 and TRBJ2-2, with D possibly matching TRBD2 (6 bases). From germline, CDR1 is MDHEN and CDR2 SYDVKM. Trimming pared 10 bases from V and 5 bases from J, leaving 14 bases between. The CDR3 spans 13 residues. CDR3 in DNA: TGTGCCATAGAGCAGGGAGGTACCGGGGAGCTGTTTTTT. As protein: CAIEQGGTGELFF.

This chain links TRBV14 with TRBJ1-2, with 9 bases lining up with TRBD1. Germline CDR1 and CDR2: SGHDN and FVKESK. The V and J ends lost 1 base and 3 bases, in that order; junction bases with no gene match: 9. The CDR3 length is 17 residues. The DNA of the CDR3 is TGTGCCAGCAGCCAAGTTCTCGGGACAGGGACCCACTATGGCTACACCTTC. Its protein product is CASSQVLGTGTHYGYTF.